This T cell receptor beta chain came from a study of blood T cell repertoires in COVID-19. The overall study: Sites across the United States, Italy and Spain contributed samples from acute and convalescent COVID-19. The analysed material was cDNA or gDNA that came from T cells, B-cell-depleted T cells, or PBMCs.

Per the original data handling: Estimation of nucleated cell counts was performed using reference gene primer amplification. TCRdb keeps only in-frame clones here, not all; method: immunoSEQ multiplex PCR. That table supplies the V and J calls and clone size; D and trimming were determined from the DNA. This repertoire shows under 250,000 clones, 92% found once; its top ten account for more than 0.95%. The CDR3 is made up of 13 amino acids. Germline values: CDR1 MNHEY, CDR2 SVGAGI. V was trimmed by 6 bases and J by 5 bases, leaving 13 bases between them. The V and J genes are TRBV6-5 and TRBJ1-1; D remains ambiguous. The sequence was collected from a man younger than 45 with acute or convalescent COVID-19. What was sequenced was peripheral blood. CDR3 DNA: TGTGCCAGCAGGCTAAAGAGAGGGACTGAAGCTTTCTTT. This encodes CASRLKRGTEAFF.